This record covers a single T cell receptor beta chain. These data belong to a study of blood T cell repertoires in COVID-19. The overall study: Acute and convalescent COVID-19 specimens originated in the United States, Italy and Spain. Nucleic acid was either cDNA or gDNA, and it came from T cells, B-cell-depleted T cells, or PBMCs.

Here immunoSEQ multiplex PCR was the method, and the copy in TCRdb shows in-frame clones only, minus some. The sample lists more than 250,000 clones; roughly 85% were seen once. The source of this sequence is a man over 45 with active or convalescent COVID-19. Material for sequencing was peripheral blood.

CDR3 sequence: CASTIDRHYGYTF. The DNA for the CDR3 is TGTGCCAGCACGATAGACAGACACTATGGCTACACCTTC. The chain couples TRBV12-3 or TRBV12-4 to TRBJ1-2, with D maybe TRBD1 (5 bases). The CDR3 has 13 residues. Trimming left V 7 bases short and J 3 bases short, with 12 bases between.